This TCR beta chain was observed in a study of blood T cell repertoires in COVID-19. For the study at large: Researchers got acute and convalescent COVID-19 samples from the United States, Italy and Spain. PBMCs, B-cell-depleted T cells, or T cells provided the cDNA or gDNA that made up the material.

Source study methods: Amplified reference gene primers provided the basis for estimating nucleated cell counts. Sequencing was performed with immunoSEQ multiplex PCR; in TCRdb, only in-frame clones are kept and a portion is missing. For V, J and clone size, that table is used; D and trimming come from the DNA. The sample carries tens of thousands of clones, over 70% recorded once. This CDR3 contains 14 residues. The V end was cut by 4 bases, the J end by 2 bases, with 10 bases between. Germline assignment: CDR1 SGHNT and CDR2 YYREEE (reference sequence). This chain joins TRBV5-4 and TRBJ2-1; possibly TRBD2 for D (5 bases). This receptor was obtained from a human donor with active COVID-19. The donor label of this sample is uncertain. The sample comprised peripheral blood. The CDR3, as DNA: TGTGCCAGCAGCCCCCCGGGGACCTACAATGAGCAGTTCTTC. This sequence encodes CASSPPGTYNEQFF.